This is a list of T cell receptor beta chains from one sample in a study of CD8 T cells in ankylosing spondylitis. TCRdb analysed the 5' RACE reads with MiXCR anew, one entry per CDR3 protein. There are more than 600,000 distinct CDR3 sequences in the sample; 19% occur only once, and about a fifth lies in the top ten. Sequencing input: blood, either unsorted or a sorted T cell fraction (not recorded which). The source of these receptors is a male donor with ankylosing spondylitis. CDR3s include the opening cysteine and the closing phenylalanine or tryptophan. Each record gives: J gene, V gene, D gene, clone size, CDR3 DNA, CDR3 protein. A D gene is named only where the DNA matches it firmly. Clone size is given for some rows only: seen once, a few or many times, or a class if the clone is expanded.

j_call: TRBJ1-4; v_call: TRBV6-1; d_call: TRBD1; clone_size: -; cdr3_nt: TGTGCCAGCAGGCACCCGGGACAGGGTCGGGAAAAACTGTTTTTT; cdr3_aa: CASRHPGQGREKLFF
j_call: TRBJ2-7; v_call: TRBV25-1; d_call: TRBD1; clone_size: many; cdr3_nt: TGCGCCAGCAGTGTTGCAGGGGGATACGAGCAGTACTTC; cdr3_aa: CASSVAGGYEQYF
j_call: TRBJ2-7; v_call: TRBV24-1; d_call: -; clone_size: -; cdr3_nt: TGTGCCACCAGTGACGTCGCTGGAAGGAGCTCCTACGAGCAGTACTTC; cdr3_aa: CATSDVAGRSSYEQYF
j_call: TRBJ2-3; v_call: TRBV29-1; d_call: -; clone_size: -; cdr3_nt: TGCAGCGTGATTAGCGTATCTGGCACAGATACGCAGTATTTT; cdr3_aa: CSVISVSGTDTQYF
j_call: TRBJ1-2; v_call: TRBV27; d_call: -; clone_size: few; cdr3_nt: TGTGCCAGCAGTGCCCAACACAGCCTGCCTAACTATGGCTACACCTTC; cdr3_aa: CASSAQHSLPNYGYTF
j_call: TRBJ2-2; v_call: TRBV7-6; d_call: TRBD2; clone_size: -; cdr3_nt: TGTGCCAGCAGCTTAGCCCCTCCGAGCGGGAGATTAGCCGGGGAGCTGTTTTTT; cdr3_aa: CASSLAPPSGRLAGELFF
j_call: TRBJ1-1; v_call: TRBV5-1; d_call: -; clone_size: many; cdr3_nt: TGCGCCAGCATTTTTGTTCCGGGTTCCACTGAAGCTTTCTTT; cdr3_aa: CASIFVPGSTEAFF
j_call: TRBJ2-2; v_call: TRBV5-1; d_call: -; clone_size: many; cdr3_nt: TGCGCCAGCAGCTTGGCGGGTCTCGCGAACACCGGGGAGCTGTTTTTT; cdr3_aa: CASSLAGLANTGELFF
j_call: TRBJ2-4; v_call: TRBV20-1; d_call: TRBD2; clone_size: -; cdr3_nt: TGCAGTGCTAGTGGCCAGCGGGGGGGACAAAACATTCAGTACTTC; cdr3_aa: CSASGQRGGQNIQYF
j_call: TRBJ2-7; v_call: TRBV29-1; d_call: TRBD1; clone_size: many; cdr3_nt: TGCAGCGTTTTCGTCTCGGGACAGGCCAACTACGAGCAGTACTTC; cdr3_aa: CSVFVSGQANYEQYF
j_call: TRBJ2-3; v_call: TRBV14; d_call: -; clone_size: -; cdr3_nt: TGTGCCAGCAGCCTGCGAATCACTAGCACAGATACGCAGTATTTT; cdr3_aa: CASSLRITSTDTQYF
j_call: TRBJ1-1; v_call: TRBV30; d_call: TRBD1; clone_size: -; cdr3_nt: TGTGCCTGGAGGGAGGGGGCATACACTGAAGCTTTCTTT; cdr3_aa: CAWREGAYTEAFF
j_call: TRBJ1-2; v_call: TRBV5-1; d_call: -; clone_size: few; cdr3_nt: TGCGCCAGCCGTGGACAGTCTGAGGGCTATGGCTACACCTTC; cdr3_aa: CASRGQSEGYGYTF
j_call: TRBJ2-5; v_call: TRBV5-1; d_call: TRBD2; clone_size: -; cdr3_nt: TGCGCCAGCAGCTACGGGACTATCGGGAGAGAGACCCAGTACTTC; cdr3_aa: CASSYGTIGRETQYF
j_call: TRBJ2-3; v_call: TRBV9; d_call: TRBD1; clone_size: few; cdr3_nt: TGTGCCAGCAGCGTCGACAGGGGCGCAGATACGCAGTATTTT; cdr3_aa: CASSVDRGADTQYF
j_call: TRBJ2-1; v_call: TRBV21-1; d_call: -; clone_size: -; cdr3_nt: TGTGCCAGCAGCAAGAGCGGGAGCTACAATGAGCAGTTCTTC; cdr3_aa: CASSKSGSYNEQFF
j_call: TRBJ1-2; v_call: TRBV11-2; d_call: -; clone_size: few; cdr3_nt: TGTGCCAGCAGCCTTTTCGGACAGACGACTAACTATGGCTACACCTTC; cdr3_aa: CASSLFGQTTNYGYTF
j_call: TRBJ2-7; v_call: TRBV6-2/TRBV6-3; d_call: TRBD2; clone_size: -; cdr3_nt: TGTGCCAGCAGCTCACTAGCGGAAGACTACGAGCAGTACTTC; cdr3_aa: CASSSLAEDYEQYF
j_call: TRBJ2-7; v_call: TRBV12-3/TRBV12-4; d_call: -; clone_size: many; cdr3_nt: TGTGCCAGCAGTTTTCGGGGGAACTCCTACGAGCAGTACTTC; cdr3_aa: CASSFRGNSYEQYF
j_call: TRBJ2-7; v_call: TRBV20-1; d_call: TRBD1; clone_size: few; cdr3_nt: TGCAGTGCTACCGACAGGGGCCGTAGCTCCTACGAGCAGTACTTC; cdr3_aa: CSATDRGRSSYEQYF
j_call: TRBJ1-1; v_call: TRBV5-1; d_call: TRBD1; clone_size: few; cdr3_nt: TGCGCCAGCAGCGCTAACAGGGGAATTAATGAAGCTTTCTTT; cdr3_aa: CASSANRGINEAFF
j_call: TRBJ2-3; v_call: TRBV5-1; d_call: TRBD2; clone_size: once; cdr3_nt: TGCGCCAGCAGCTTTGGCGGGGGGGTCCCGGATACGCAGTATTTT; cdr3_aa: CASSFGGGVPDTQYF
j_call: TRBJ2-7; v_call: TRBV20-1; d_call: TRBD2; clone_size: -; cdr3_nt: TGCAGTGCTACACTTACTAGCGGAGGTTCCTACGAGCAGTACTTC; cdr3_aa: CSATLTSGGSYEQYF
j_call: TRBJ2-7; v_call: TRBV10-3; d_call: -; clone_size: few; cdr3_nt: TGTGCCATCAGTGAGTCCATAGGAGGGGGCTCCTACGAGCAGTACTTC; cdr3_aa: CAISESIGGGSYEQYF
j_call: TRBJ1-5; v_call: TRBV12-3/TRBV12-4; d_call: TRBD1; clone_size: many; cdr3_nt: TGTGCCAGCAGCCCCCCGACAGGGAATCAGCCCCAGCATTTT; cdr3_aa: CASSPPTGNQPQHF
j_call: TRBJ2-1; v_call: TRBV5-4; d_call: -; clone_size: -; cdr3_nt: TGTGCCAGCAGCTTGGAGATTTCCCGGGTCATACAGAATGAGCAGTTCTTC; cdr3_aa: CASSLEISRVIQNEQFF
j_call: TRBJ2-7; v_call: TRBV12-3/TRBV12-4; d_call: TRBD2; clone_size: -; cdr3_nt: TGTGCCAGCAGCGATACTGGGGGGAGGGCCCCCTACGAGCAGTACTTC; cdr3_aa: CASSDTGGRAPYEQYF
j_call: TRBJ1-5; v_call: TRBV10-3; d_call: -; clone_size: few; cdr3_nt: TGTGCCATCAGTGGGGACAATAGCAATCAGCCCCAGCATTTT; cdr3_aa: CAISGDNSNQPQHF
j_call: TRBJ2-7; v_call: TRBV10-3; d_call: -; clone_size: many; cdr3_nt: TGTGCCATCAGTGAGGGATACGAGCAGTACTTC; cdr3_aa: CAISEGYEQYF
j_call: TRBJ2-3; v_call: TRBV20-1; d_call: -; clone_size: -; cdr3_nt: TGCAGTGCTACCGGAGAAAAGACGCAGTATTTT; cdr3_aa: CSATGEKTQYF
j_call: TRBJ1-2; v_call: TRBV20-1; d_call: -; clone_size: -; cdr3_nt: TGCAGTGCTGGCCGGACGGCCCATGGCTACACCTTC; cdr3_aa: CSAGRTAHGYTF
j_call: TRBJ2-2; v_call: TRBV5-1; d_call: TRBD1; clone_size: few; cdr3_nt: TGCGCCAGCAGCCTACCGACAGGGGACACCGGGGAGCTGTTTTTT; cdr3_aa: CASSLPTGDTGELFF
j_call: TRBJ1-5; v_call: TRBV15; d_call: -; clone_size: few; cdr3_nt: TGTGCCACCAGCAGCGGAGGGTTCAATCAGCCCCAGCATTTT; cdr3_aa: CATSSGGFNQPQHF
j_call: TRBJ2-3; v_call: TRBV27; d_call: -; clone_size: once; cdr3_nt: TGTGCCAGCAGTTCGAGACAGCAAACCAACACAGATACGCAGTATTTT; cdr3_aa: CASSSRQQTNTDTQYF
j_call: TRBJ2-7; v_call: TRBV5-1; d_call: -; clone_size: few; cdr3_nt: TGCGCCAGCAGTCCCCAACCCGGGGGATCGGCCTACGAGCAGTACTTC; cdr3_aa: CASSPQPGGSAYEQYF
j_call: TRBJ1-1; v_call: TRBV6-5; d_call: -; clone_size: -; cdr3_nt: TGTGCCAGCAGTTCCGAGGGGGGTCGGAACACTGAAGCTTTCTTT; cdr3_aa: CASSSEGGRNTEAFF